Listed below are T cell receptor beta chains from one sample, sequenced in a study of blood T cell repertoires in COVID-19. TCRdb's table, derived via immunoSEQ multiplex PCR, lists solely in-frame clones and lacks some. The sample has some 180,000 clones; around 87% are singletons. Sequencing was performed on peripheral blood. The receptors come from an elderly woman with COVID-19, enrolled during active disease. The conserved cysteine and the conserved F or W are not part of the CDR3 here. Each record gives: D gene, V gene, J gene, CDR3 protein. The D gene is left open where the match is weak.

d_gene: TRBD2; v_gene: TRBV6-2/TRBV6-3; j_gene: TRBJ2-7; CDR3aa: ASSPNGLGADEQY
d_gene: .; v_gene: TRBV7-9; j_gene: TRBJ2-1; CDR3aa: ASSPNTRKLDEQF
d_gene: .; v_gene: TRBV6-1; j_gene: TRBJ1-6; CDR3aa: ASSERQGRSPLH
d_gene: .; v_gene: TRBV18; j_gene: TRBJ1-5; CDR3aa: ASSPPGGNQPQH
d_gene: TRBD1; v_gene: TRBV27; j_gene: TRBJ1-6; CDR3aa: ASSLSRQGNSPLH
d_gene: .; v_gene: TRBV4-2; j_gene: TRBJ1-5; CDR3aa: ASSAWGQNSNQPQH
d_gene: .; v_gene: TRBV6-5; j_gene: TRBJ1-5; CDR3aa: ASRIGTNQPQH
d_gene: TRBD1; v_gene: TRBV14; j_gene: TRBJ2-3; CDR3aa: ASSRLPGQGEDTQY
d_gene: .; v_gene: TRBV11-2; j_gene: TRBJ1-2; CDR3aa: ASSLGGRDGYT
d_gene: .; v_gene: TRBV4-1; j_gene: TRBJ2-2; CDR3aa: ASSQSERDTGELF
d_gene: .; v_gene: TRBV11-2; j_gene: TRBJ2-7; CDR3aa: ASSPDWYEQY
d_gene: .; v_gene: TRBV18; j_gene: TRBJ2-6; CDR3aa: ASSLGTTGANVLT
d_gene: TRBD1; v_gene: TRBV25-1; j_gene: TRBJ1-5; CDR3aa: ASMDREGQPQH
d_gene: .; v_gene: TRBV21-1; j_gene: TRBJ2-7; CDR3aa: ASSLRVGTSGRTGEQY
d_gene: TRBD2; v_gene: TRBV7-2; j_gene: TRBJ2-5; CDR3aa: ASSSGLAGVGETQY
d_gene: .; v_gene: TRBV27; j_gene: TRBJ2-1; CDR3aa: ASAYLRQNEQF
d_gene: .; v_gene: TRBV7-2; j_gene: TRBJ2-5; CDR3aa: ASSPHSNPAGETQY
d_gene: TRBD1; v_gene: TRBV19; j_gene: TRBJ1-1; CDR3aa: ASSQPTGGGTEAF
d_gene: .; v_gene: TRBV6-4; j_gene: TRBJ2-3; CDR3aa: ASSEEVGLADTQY
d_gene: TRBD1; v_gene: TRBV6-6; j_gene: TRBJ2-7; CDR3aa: ASSRPGTGEYEQY
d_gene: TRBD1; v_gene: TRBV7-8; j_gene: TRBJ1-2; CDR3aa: ASSLDQGAGYGYT
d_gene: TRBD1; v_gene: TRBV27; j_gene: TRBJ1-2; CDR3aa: ASSPSGRGGSGYT
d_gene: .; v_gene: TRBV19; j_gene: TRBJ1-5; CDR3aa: ASSPGRGSNQPQH
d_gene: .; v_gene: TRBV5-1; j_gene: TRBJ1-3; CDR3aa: ASSLDGTGNTIY
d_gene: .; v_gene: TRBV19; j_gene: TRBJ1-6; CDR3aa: ASKGQGTTYNSPLH
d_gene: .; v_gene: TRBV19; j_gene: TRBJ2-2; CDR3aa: ASTETTNTGELF
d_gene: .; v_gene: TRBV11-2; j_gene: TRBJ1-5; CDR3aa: ASSFYSNQPQH
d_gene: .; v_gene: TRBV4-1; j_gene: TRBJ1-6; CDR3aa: ASSQAILNSPLH
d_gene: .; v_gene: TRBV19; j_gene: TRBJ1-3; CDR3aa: ASSILQGLAGNTIY
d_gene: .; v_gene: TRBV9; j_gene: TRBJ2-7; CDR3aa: ASSAGGNMHEQY
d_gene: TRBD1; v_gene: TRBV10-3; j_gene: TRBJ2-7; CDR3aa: AIGETGGSYEQY
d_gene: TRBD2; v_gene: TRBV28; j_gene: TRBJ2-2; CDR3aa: ASSYLADTGELF
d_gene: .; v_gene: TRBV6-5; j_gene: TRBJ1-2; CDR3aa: ASRGGALNYGYT
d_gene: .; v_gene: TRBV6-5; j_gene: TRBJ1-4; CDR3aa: ASSYSRDEKLF
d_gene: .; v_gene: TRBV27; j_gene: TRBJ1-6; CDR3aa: ASSLFSTSSSYNSPLH
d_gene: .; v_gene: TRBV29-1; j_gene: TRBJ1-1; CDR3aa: SVEAGLGTEAF
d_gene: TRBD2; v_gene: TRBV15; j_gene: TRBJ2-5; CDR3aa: ATSNPSGTVGDRETQY
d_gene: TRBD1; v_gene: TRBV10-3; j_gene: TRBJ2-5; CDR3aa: ATRTGGETQY
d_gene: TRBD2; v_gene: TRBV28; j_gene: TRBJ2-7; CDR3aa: ASSPGGNLFYEQY
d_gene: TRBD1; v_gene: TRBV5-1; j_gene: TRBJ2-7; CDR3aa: ASSLAGQGEEQY
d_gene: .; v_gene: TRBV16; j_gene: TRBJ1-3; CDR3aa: ASSQSAGAGNTIY
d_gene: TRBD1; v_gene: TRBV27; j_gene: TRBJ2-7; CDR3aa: ASSHAGQGTYEQY
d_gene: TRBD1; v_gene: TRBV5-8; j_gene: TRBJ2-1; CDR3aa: ASSRQGLLNEQF
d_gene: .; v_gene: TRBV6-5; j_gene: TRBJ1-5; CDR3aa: ASSHAINQPQH